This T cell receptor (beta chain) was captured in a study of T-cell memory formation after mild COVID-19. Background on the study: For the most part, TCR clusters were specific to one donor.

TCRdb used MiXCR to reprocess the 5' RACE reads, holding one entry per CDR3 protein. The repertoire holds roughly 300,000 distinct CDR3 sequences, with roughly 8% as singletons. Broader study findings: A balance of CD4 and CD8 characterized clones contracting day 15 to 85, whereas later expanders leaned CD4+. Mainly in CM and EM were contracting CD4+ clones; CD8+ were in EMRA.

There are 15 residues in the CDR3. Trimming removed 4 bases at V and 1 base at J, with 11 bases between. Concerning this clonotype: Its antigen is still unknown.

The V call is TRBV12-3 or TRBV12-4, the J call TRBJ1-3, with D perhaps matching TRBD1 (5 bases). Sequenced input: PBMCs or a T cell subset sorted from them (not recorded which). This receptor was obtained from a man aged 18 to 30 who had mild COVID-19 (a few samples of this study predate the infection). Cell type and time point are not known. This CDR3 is CASSSGGGSGNTIYF. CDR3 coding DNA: TGTGCCAGCAGTTCCGGGGGGGGATCTGGAAACACCATATATTTT.